Listed below are T cell receptor beta chains from one sample, sequenced in a study of blood T cell repertoires in COVID-19. Using immunoSEQ multiplex PCR, the repertoire was profiled, and TCRdb retains in-frame clones only, with some absent. The sample carries about 310,000 clones, more than 70% recorded once. The source material was peripheral blood. Source of these receptors: a woman in her forties or fifties who had recovered from COVID-19. Each CDR3 is given with its conserved first and last residue. A D gene is named only where the DNA matches it firmly. Part of the rows lack a size; the others show once, few, many or a class for expanded clones.

TRBD2 | NA | TRBJ2-2 | TRBV3-1/TRBV3-2 | TGTGCCAGCAACCAGGTCGGGAGGGATACCGGGGAGCTGTTTTTT | CASNQVGRDTGELFF
TRBD1 | NA | TRBJ2-2 | TRBV18 | TGTGCCAGCTCACCGTCCCGGGACAGCCTAAACACCGGGGAGCTGTTTTTT | CASSPSRDSLNTGELFF
NA | NA | TRBJ1-1 | TRBV10-3 | TGTGCCATCAGTGAGTCGGGGGGCACTGAAGCTTTCTTT | CAISESGGTEAFF
TRBD2 | NA | TRBJ2-7 | TRBV7-2 | TGTGCCAGCAGCTCGGGGGGTGGTCCTCCCTACGAGCAGTACTTC | CASSSGGGPPYEQYF
NA | NA | TRBJ2-7 | TRBV28 | TGTGCCAGCAGGGGGGGTCTCGCTAACGAGCAGTACTTC | CASRGGLANEQYF
TRBD2 | NA | TRBJ2-1 | TRBV11-1 | TGTGCCAGCACCATCGTAGCGGGGGACTACAATGAGCAGTTCTTC | CASTIVAGDYNEQFF
NA | NA | TRBJ2-3 | TRBV3-1/TRBV3-2 | TGTGCCAGCAGCCAGAGAGCCTGGGATACGCAGTATTTT | CASSQRAWDTQYF
NA | NA | TRBJ2-2 | TRBV5-1 | TGCGCCAGCAGCCCCAACACGCCAGGGGACGGGGAGCTGTTTTTT | CASSPNTPGDGELFF
NA | NA | TRBJ2-1 | TRBV27 | TGTGCCAGCAGTTTTGGGGGGGGCCGGGGATCCAATGAGCAGTTCTTC | CASSFGGGRGSNEQFF
NA | NA | TRBJ2-6 | TRBV9 | TGTGCCAGCAGCGTAGGAGGGACTGGGGCCAACGTCCTGACTTTC | CASSVGGTGANVLTF
TRBD2 | NA | TRBJ2-1 | TRBV9 | TGTGCCAGCAGCGCAATAGCGGGAGTAGACAATGAGCAGTTCTTC | CASSAIAGVDNEQFF
NA | NA | TRBJ2-5 | TRBV29-1 | TGCAGCGTTCTTTGGGGAGAAGAGACCCAGTACTTC | CSVLWGEETQYF
NA | NA | TRBJ1-6 | TRBV19 | TGTGCCAGTAGTCAGCAGGCCGATAATTCACCCCTCCACTTT | CASSQQADNSPLHF
NA | NA | TRBJ2-5 | TRBV2 | TGTGCCAGCACCACGACAGGCGACGGAGAGACCCAGTACTTC | CASTTTGDGETQYF
TRBD1 | NA | TRBJ1-6 | TRBV28 | TGTGCCAGCAGTTCCCAGCGGCAGGGGGGTGGTTATAATTCACCCCTCCACTTT | CASSSQRQGGGYNSPLHF
TRBD1 | few | TRBJ2-1 | TRBV7-9 | TGTGCCAGCAGCTTCGGACAGGGCGTCGATGAGCAGTTCTTC | CASSFGQGVDEQFF
NA | few | TRBJ1-1 | TRBV2 | TGTGCCAGAAGGCGTCCGGGAAACACTGAAGCTTTCTTT | CARRRPGNTEAFF
NA | NA | TRBJ1-1 | TRBV25-1 | TGTGCCAGCAGAGGAGGGGCCCGGAACACTGAAGCTTTCTTT | CASRGGARNTEAFF
TRBD2 | NA | TRBJ2-7 | TRBV19 | TGTGCCAGTAGTACCCGAGGTAGCGGGATAAGGTCCTACGAGCAGTACTTC | CASSTRGSGIRSYEQYF
TRBD1 | NA | TRBJ2-7 | TRBV6-2/TRBV6-3 | TGTGCCAGCAGTTACTCGGACAGGGGTTACGAGCAGTACTTC | CASSYSDRGYEQYF
NA | NA | TRBJ2-2 | TRBV27 | TGTGCCAGCAGTTTAACGGGACAAACCGGGGAGCTGTTTTTT | CASSLTGQTGELFF
NA | NA | TRBJ2-7 | TRBV5-6 | TGTGCCAGCAGCTTGGGACTAGGGGTGGGCGAGCAGTACTTC | CASSLGLGVGEQYF
TRBD2 | NA | TRBJ2-1 | TRBV7-3 | TGTGCCAGCAGCTTATCTAGCGGGAGTAATAATGAGCAGTTCTTC | CASSLSSGSNNEQFF
TRBD1 | NA | TRBJ2-7 | TRBV28 | TGTGCCAGCAGTTTGGCAGGGGGCCGCGACGTCTCCTACGAGCAGTACTTC | CASSLAGGRDVSYEQYF
NA | NA | TRBJ1-2 | TRBV11-2 | TGTGCCAGCAGCGGATCCTCTGGCAGGGGCAGTGGCTACACCTTC | CASSGSSGRGSGYTF
NA | NA | TRBJ1-2 | TRBV6-4 | TGTGCCAGCAGTGCTGCGGGGGGGGACTATGGCTACACCTTC | CASSAAGGDYGYTF
TRBD1 | NA | TRBJ1-2 | TRBV28 | TGTGCCAGCAGTTTTTACAGGGGGGTCAACTATGGCTACACCTTC | CASSFYRGVNYGYTF
NA | NA | TRBJ2-3 | TRBV7-9 | TGTGCCAGCAGCACTACAGGTCTCGGGCCCTTGGGGTCAGATACGCAGTATTTT | CASSTTGLGPLGSDTQYF
TRBD2 | NA | TRBJ2-7 | TRBV6-6 | TGTGCCAGCAGTCCGGGTAAAGGGGGCGCGGTAGCGGGAGAAGACGAGCAGTACTTC | CASSPGKGGAVAGEDEQYF
NA | few | TRBJ1-1 | TRBV2 | TGTGCCAGCATCCGGGGGGCTGAAGCTTTCTTT | CASIRGAEAFF
TRBD2 | NA | TRBJ2-1 | TRBV9 | TGTGCCAGCAGCCCCGCCTATAGCGGGAGTGAGCAGTTCTTC | CASSPAYSGSEQFF
NA | NA | TRBJ2-1 | TRBV6-2/TRBV6-3 | TGTGCCAGCAGTTTAGCCGGGACTTACAATGAGCAGTTCTTC | CASSLAGTYNEQFF
NA | NA | TRBJ1-3 | TRBV3-1/TRBV3-2 | TGTGCCAGCAGCCAAGTCGGCCAGGGACTTAGTGGAAACACCATATATTTT | CASSQVGQGLSGNTIYF
TRBD1 | NA | TRBJ2-3 | TRBV10-2 | TGCGCCAGCAGTACCCCGACAGGGGCAGGTTTCACAGATACGCAGTATTTT | CASSTPTGAGFTDTQYF
TRBD2 | once | TRBJ2-3 | TRBV9 | TGTGCCAGCAGCGTAGCGGGCGGGGGGGCCACAGATACGCAGTATTTT | CASSVAGGGATDTQYF
TRBD1 | NA | TRBJ2-2 | TRBV5-4 | TGTGCCAGCAGCTTGGACAGGGGGCGCGGCGGGGAGCTGTTTTTT | CASSLDRGRGGELFF
NA | NA | TRBJ1-6 | TRBV6-5 | TGTGCCAGCAGTTACTCCCGGAGCTCCTATAATTCACCCCTCCACTTT | CASSYSRSSYNSPLHF
TRBD2 | NA | TRBJ2-7 | TRBV27 | TGTGCCAGCAGACAGCGGGAGGGTTCCTACGAGCAGTACTTC | CASRQREGSYEQYF
TRBD2 | NA | TRBJ2-1 | TRBV28 | TGTGCCAGCAGCCCCTCGGGACTAGCGATGGGGGATGAGCAGTTCTTC | CASSPSGLAMGDEQFF